The 7 T cell receptor beta chains given below trace back to one sample, sequenced in a study of beta chain features in type 1 diabetes. The investigators reverse transcribed all of the isolated RNA, so they sequenced expressed TCRB transcripts. Assay used: immunoSEQ multiplex PCR; TCRdb lists only in-frame clones, some missing. The sample includes about half a million clones, roughly 10% of them seen just once. Specimen: naive CD4+ T cells from blood. These receptors all come from a young woman in good health.

A few counts support this clone. This sequence joins TRBV18 and TRBJ1-1; no firm D call. CDR3 length equals 15 residues. CDR1 and CDR2 from the germline V gene are KGHSH and LQKENI. Trimming took off 5 bases at V and 0 bases at J, with 13 bases between the two ends. CDR3 nucleotide sequence: TGTGCCAGCTCATCCCGGACGGGGATGAACACTGAAGCTTTCTTT. As protein: CASSSRTGMNTEAFF.

This chain connects TRBV28 to TRBJ2-4, with 10 bases identical to TRBD1. From germline, CDR1 is MDHEN and CDR2 SYDVKM. The CDR3 extends over 15 amino acids. V gave up 6 bases and J gave up 7 bases; unmatched junction bases: 9. The CDR3 DNA is TGTGCCAGCAGCCCAGCCGGGACAGGGGCGAACATTCAGTACTTC. Translated, it gives CASSPAGTGANIQYF.

The chain employs TRBV7-2 and TRBJ2-6; 13 bases align to TRBD2. This CDR3 region has 18 residues. The germline CDR1 and CDR2 sequences are SGHTA and FQGNSA. V lost 5 bases, J lost 3 bases, and 7 bases stayed unmatched. In DNA form, the CDR3 reads TGTGCCAGCAGCGGCCGGACTAGCGGGAGACTTGGGGCCAACGTCCTGACTTTC. Protein: CASSGRTSGRLGANVLTF.

This chain joins TRBV10-3 and TRBJ2-7; D gene ambiguous. Germline lookup yields CDR1 ENHRY and CDR2 SYGVKD. The CDR3 runs to 15 residues. Trimming took 0 bases from V and 3 from J, leaving 12 bases between them. The CDR3 coding sequence is TGTGCCATCAGTGAGTCGGCACTAAAGGACTACGAGCAGTACTTC. The encoded protein is CAISESALKDYEQYF.

This clone was observed a few times. Here the CDR3 reads CASSLAGVSYNEQFF. CDR3 nucleotides: TGTGCCAGCAGCTTAGCGGGAGTGTCCTACAATGAGCAGTTCTTC. This chain joins TRBV11-3 and TRBJ2-1; possibly TRBD2 for D (6 bases). CDR1 is SGHNT and CDR2 is YENEEA in the germline V gene. The V end lost 1 base, the J end lost 1 base, and 8 bases lay between the germline ends. The CDR3 has 15 amino acids.

CDR3 DNA sequence: TGTGCAAGTCGCTCCCGACCCGAGACCCAGTACTTC. This translates into CASRSRPETQYF. This chain connects TRBV12-2 to TRBJ2-5. TRBV12-2 is labeled a pseudogene. There are 12 residues in the CDR3.

This clone was seen a handful of times. The chain uses TRBV5-1 and TRBJ2-3; 9 nucleotides match TRBD1. The CDR3 covers 15 residues. V trimming: 2 bases; J trimming: 5 bases; junction bases outside the gene matches: 6. The V gene's germline CDR1 is SGHRS and CDR2 YFSETQ. The CDR3 protein is CASSFGTGRIDTQYF. The CDR3 nucleotides read TGCGCCAGCAGCTTTGGGACAGGGCGTATAGATACGCAGTATTTT. The full variable domain, rest sourced from reference TRBV5-1 and TRBJ2-3, is KAGVTQTPRYLIKTRGQQVTLSCSPISGHRSVSWYQQTPGQGLQFLFEYFSETQRNKGNFPGRFSGRQFSNSRSEMNVSTLELGDSALYLCASSFGTGRIDTQYFGPGTRLTVL.